Sequencing of this T cell receptor (beta chain) was carried out in a study of beta chain features in type 1 diabetes. As for the study in general: Cell yields, age and gender were similar between patients and healthy donors.

The whole isolated RNA underwent reverse transcription, so sequencing captured expressed TCRB transcripts. Samples of naive, central memory and regulatory T cells yielded a mean of about 3.4 million reads. The protocol was immunoSEQ multiplex PCR, while the TCRdb copy is restricted to in-frame clones and leaves out a portion. The sample contains 130,000 to 150,000 clones, under 60% of which appear only once. In the case of this clone: Its cognate antigen is unknown. Other DNA sequences within the sample encode an identical CDR3.

Germline-derived CDR1 and CDR2 are SQVTM and ANQGSEA. The CDR3 loop spans 12 amino acids. V lost 4 bases and J lost 1, with 6 bases in between. On average, the one heparinised blood draw given by each donor was approximately 100 mL. Overall study results and limits: Any role of HLA type in TCRB rearrangement remained unresolved here.

The sample taken for sequencing was Tregs from blood. This sequence was found in a man aged 18 to 29 in good health. The chain uses TRBV29-1 and TRBJ2-3; D uncertain. DNA of the CDR3: TGCAGCGTTGGACAAGGCACAGATACGCAGTATTTT. Protein product: CSVGQGTDTQYF.